Listed here are 5 T cell receptor beta chains from one sample, sequenced in a study of blood T cell repertoires in COVID-19. Libraries were prepared by immunoSEQ multiplex PCR; TCRdb keeps only in-frame clonotypes and omits some of them. The table lists 81,000 or so clones, approximately 86% of them singletons, with 10% to 15% in the top ten. Sequencing input: peripheral blood. These receptors were obtained from a woman between 65 and 79 years old with active or convalescent COVID-19.

The chain is built from TRBV4-1 and TRBJ1-5; 9 nucleotides match TRBD1. Germline CDR1 reads MGHRA; CDR2 reads YSYEKL. V shed 4 bases, J shed 8 bases, and the junction held 6 bases outside the gene matches. The CDR3 length is 14 residues. CDR3 DNA: TGCGCCAGCAGCCTACTCAGGGACAGGGAGCCCCAGCATTTT. This codes for CASSLLRDREPQHF.

The chain is built from TRBV18 and TRBJ1-5; a weak D match, TRBD1 (5 bases). Looked up from germline, CDR1 is KGHSH and CDR2 is LQKENI. V shed 3 bases and J shed 3 bases, with 9 bases lying between them. The CDR3 has 14 residues. CDR3 amino acids: CASSPDTHNQPQHF. In nucleotides, the CDR3 is TGTGCCAGCTCACCGGACACACACAATCAGCCCCAGCATTTT.

This sequence joins TRBV6-5 and TRBJ1-1; D unclear. Trimming removed 6 bases at V and 10 bases at J, with 12 bases between. There are 11 residues in the CDR3. CDR1 is MNHEY, CDR2 SVGAGI, per germline. DNA for the CDR3: TGTGCCAGCAGCCGAGCGGGGTCAGCTTTCTTT. Its protein is CASSRAGSAFF.

The chain is built from TRBV11-2 and TRBJ1-2; D is possibly TRBD1 (5 bases). Trimming took 6 bases from V and 6 from J, leaving 14 bases between them. Germline CDR1 reads SGHAT; CDR2 reads FQNNGV. The CDR3 sequence is 13 residues long. CDR3 amino acids: CASRHFGGNGYTF. In DNA, the CDR3 is TGTGCCAGCAGACACTTTGGGGGGAATGGCTACACCTTC.

The V gene is TRBV9, the J gene TRBJ2-5; maybe TRBD1 (6 bases). This CDR3 has 14 residues. Germline V gene lookup returns CDR1 SGDLS and CDR2 YYNGEE. Trimming stripped 1 base from V and 2 bases from J, with 9 bases between. CDR3 protein: CASSVTGWQETQYF. CDR3 in DNA: TGTGCCAGCAGCGTAACAGGGTGGCAAGAGACCCAGTACTTC.